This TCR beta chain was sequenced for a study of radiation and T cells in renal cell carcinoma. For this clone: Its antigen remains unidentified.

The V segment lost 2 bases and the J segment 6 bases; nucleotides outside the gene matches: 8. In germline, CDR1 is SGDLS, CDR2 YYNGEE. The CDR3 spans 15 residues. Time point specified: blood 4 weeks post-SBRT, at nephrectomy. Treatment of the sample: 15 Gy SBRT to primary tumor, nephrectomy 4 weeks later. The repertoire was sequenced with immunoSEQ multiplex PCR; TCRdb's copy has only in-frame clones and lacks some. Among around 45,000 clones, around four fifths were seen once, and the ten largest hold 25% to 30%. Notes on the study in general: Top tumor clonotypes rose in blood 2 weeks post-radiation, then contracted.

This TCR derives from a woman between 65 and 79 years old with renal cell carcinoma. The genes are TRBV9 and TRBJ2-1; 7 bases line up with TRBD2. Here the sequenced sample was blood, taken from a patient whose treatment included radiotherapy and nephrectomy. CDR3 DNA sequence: TGTGCCAGCAGCGTCTACGGACCGGGAGGCAATGAGCAGTTCTTC. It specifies CASSVYGPGGNEQFF. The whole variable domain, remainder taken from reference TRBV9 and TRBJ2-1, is DSGVTQTPKHLITATGQRVTLRCSPRSGDLSVYWYQQSLDQGLQFLIQYYNGEERAKGNILERFSAQQFPDLHSELNLSSLELGDSALYFCASSVYGPGGNEQFFGPGTRLTVL.